The clone carrying this T cell receptor (beta chain) was counted a single time. The sample comes from a study of T cell changes during pregnancy in multiple sclerosis. The CDR3 loop spans 14 amino acids. V lost 3 bases and J 3 bases, leaving 10 bases between the germline ends. Germline CDR1 SGHRS, CDR2 YFSETQ. Clones were read by immunoSEQ multiplex PCR, and TCRdb kept only the in-frame ones, dropping some. The sample includes under 120,000 clones, roughly nine tenths of them seen just once. This receptor was obtained from a female donor with multiple sclerosis, enrolled in a pregnancy study. This sequence joins TRBV5-1 and TRBJ1-3; no reliable D call. The sequenced sample was peripheral blood, obtained after pregnancy. CDR3: CASSSRGSGNTIYF. The CDR3 bases are TGCGCCAGCAGCTCTCGGGGTAGTGGAAACACCATATATTTT.